The TCR beta chain described here comes from a study of sequential checkpoint blockade in melanoma (dated by TCRdb to the late 2010s). For context, the study as a whole: Using 1:1 randomization, the trial assigned patients either to first-line nivolumab followed by ipilimumab (arm A) or to ipilimumab followed by nivolumab (arm B). Maintenance nivolumab came after both trial sequences. Study-wide conclusions, independent of this receptor: Larger, independent patient cohorts are needed to validate the response-prediction model that combines TCR metrics and mutation burden.

TCRbeta CDR3 regions were immunosequenced from genomic DNA with the immunoSEQ Assay. Prior to high-throughput sequencing, genomic DNA was amplified by bias-controlled multiplex PCR. The study's own analysis went as follows. To quantify the absolute abundance of each unique TCRbeta CDR3 region, the sequences were collapsed and filtered. Clonality, defined as 1 minus Pielou's evenness, was calculated using productive rearrangements only. A previously published method was used to identify clones with significantly greater frequencies in on-treatment samples than in baseline samples. Sourced from immuneACCESS, this table was stored by TCRdb with only in-frame sequences that have V and J called. A share of the clones is absent; for the studies checked, an unresolved V gene accounts for under half, and the remainder has no known explanation. The V and J calls and the clone size are those of that table, but D and trimming were determined from the DNA. This sample lists 35,000 to 50,000 clones; approximately 90% were detected once. The ten top clones hold around 12% of the sample.

Regarding this clone: Its target antigen remains unknown. No base-level quality is on record; no much larger clone is a single base apart.

The germline V gene (reference sequence) provides CDR1 MNHEY and CDR2 SMNVEV. Reading from cysteine to phenylalanine, the CDR3 counts 15 amino acids. Here the CDR3 DNA is all that survives: 45 bases in frame from base 1. V is cut by 7 bases and J by 0 bases, and the space between the germline ends is 12 bases. The label giving this sample's treatment or condition can be read as: randomized to nivolumab then ipilimumab (arm A) or the reverse (arm B). None of the trial patients had been given prior DNA-damaging chemotherapy. Thawed PBMCs were sorted on a FACS Aria II flow cytometer to isolate live CD3+CD8+ cells negative for CD19 and CD56. Samples were obtained from patients with melanoma enrolled in CheckMate 064, a randomized, open-label phase II trial of sequential checkpoint blockade. Peripheral blood mononuclear cells were collected by leukapheresis, purified using Ficoll-Paque, and frozen in human serum containing about 11% DMSO. Immediately after sorting, the purity of sorted blood CD3+CD8+ cells was verified to be >98%, after which DNA was extracted.

The V gene is TRBV27 and the J gene is TRBJ2-2, with a tentative D gene TRBD2 over 6 matching bases. The clonotype originates from a human donor with melanoma. The sample in question was CD8+ T cells sorted from blood (inferred from file names), obtained from a patient given nivolumab and ipilimumab in sequence. The CDR3 protein sequence reads: CASTILASNTGELFF. At the DNA level, the sequence is TGTGCCAGCACCATCCTAGCGTCGAACACCGGGGAGCTGTTTTTT.